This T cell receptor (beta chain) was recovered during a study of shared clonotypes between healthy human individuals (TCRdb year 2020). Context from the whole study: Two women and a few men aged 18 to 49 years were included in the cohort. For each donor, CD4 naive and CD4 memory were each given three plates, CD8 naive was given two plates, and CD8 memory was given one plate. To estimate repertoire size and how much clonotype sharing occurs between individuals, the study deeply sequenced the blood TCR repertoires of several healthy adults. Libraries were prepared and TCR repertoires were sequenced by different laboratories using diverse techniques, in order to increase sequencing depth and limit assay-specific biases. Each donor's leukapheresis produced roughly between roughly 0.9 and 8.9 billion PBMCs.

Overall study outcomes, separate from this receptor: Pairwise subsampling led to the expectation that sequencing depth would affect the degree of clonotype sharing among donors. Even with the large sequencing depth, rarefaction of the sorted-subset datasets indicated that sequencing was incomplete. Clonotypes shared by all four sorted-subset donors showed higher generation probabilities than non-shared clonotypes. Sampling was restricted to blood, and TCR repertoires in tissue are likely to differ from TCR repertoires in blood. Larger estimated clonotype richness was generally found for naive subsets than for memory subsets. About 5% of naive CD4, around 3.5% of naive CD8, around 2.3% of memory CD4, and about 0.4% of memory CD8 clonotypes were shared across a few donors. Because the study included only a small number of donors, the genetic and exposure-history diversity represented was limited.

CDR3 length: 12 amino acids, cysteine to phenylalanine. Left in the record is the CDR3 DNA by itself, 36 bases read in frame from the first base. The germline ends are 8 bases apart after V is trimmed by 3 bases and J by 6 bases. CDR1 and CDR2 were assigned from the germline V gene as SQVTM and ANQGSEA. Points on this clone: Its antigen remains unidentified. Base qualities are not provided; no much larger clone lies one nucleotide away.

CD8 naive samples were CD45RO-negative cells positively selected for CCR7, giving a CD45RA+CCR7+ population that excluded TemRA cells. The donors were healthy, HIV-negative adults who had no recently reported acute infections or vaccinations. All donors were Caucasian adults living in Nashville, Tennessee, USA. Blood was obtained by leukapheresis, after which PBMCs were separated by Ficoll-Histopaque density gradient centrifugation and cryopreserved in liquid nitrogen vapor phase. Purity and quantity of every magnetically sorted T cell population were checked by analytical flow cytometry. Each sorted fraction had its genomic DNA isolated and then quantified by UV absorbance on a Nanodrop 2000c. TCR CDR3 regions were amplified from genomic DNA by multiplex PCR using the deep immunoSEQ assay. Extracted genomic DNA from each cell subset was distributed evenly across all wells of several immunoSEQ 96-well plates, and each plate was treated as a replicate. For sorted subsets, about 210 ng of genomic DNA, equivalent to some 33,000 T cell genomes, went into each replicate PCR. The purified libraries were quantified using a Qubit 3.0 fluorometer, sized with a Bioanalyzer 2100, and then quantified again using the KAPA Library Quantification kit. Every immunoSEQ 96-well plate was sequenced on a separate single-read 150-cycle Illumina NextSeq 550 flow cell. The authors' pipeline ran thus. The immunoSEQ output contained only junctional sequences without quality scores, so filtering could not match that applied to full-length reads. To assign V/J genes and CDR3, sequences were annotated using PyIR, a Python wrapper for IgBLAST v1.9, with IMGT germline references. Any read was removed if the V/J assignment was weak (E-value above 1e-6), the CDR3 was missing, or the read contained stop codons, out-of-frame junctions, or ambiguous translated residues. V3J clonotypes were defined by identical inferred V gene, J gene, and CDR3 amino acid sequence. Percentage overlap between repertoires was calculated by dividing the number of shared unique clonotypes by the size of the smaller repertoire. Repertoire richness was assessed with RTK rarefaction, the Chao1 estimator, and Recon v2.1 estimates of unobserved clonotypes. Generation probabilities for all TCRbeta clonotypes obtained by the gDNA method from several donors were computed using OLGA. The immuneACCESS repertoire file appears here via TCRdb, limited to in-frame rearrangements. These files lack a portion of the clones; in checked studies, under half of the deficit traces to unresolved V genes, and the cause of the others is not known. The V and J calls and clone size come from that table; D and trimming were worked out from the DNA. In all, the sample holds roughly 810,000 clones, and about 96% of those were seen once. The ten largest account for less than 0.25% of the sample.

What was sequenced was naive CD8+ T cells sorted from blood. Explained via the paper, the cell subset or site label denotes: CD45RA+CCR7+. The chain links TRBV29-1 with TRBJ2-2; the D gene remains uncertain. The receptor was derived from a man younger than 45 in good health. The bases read TGCAGCGTTGATCGTGCTTCCGGGGAGCTGTTTTTT. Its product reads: CSVDRASGELFF.